The 21 T cell receptor beta chains listed next were all sequenced from one sample in a study of T cells in localized non-small cell lung cancer. Clones were sequenced by immunoSEQ multiplex PCR, and TCRdb holds only the in-frame ones, with some missing. Among 25,000 to 30,000 clones listed, approximately 78% were seen once. The specimen comprised peripheral blood, sampled before any cancer treatment. These receptors came from a woman aged 35-75 years with stage I lung adenocarcinoma.

The chain employs TRBV7-2 and TRBJ1-2, with D hard to call. This CDR3 spans 12 amino acids. V was shortened by 2 bases and J by 7 bases, with 8 bases between the two germline ends. Looked up from germline, CDR1 is SGHTA and CDR2 is FQGNSA. CDR3 DNA sequence: TGTGCCAGCAGCTTAAGGGAAGGTGGCTACACCTTC. It encodes CASSLREGGYTF. Using reference TRBV7-2 and TRBJ1-2 for the parts outside the CDR3, the full variable domain is GAGVSQSPSNKVTEKGKDVELRCDPISGHTALYWYRQSLGQGLEFLIYFQGNSAPDKSGLPSDRFSAERTGGSVSTLTIQRTQQEDSAVYLCASSLREGGYTFGSGTRLTVV.

This clone was detected once. The V gene is TRBV7-9, the J gene TRBJ1-1, with 7 bases aligning to TRBD1. V dropped 1 base and J dropped 2; count of bases not matched to a gene: 7. The CDR3 is 16 residues long. Germline CDR1 is SEHNR and CDR2 is FQNEAQ (reference sequence). In DNA form, the CDR3 reads TGTGCCAGCAGCTTAGGGGGGACAGAGCTAAACACTGAAGCTTTCTTT. Translating it yields CASSLGGTELNTEAFF.

This clone was counted only a few times. The CDR3 DNA follows: TGTGCCACACGAAGGGGAGTGGGGTCAGCGGGGTTTGGTGAAAAACTGTTTTTT. This sequence encodes CATRRGVGSAGFGEKLFF. This sequence joins TRBV30 and TRBJ1-4, with D maybe TRBD1 (5 bases). Per germline, CDR1 GTSNPN and CDR2 SVGIG (reference sequence). The CDR3 consists of 18 residues. Trimming cost V 8 bases and J 7 bases, with 32 bases left between them.

This rearrangement joins TRBV5-1 to TRBJ2-7; TRBD1 aligns across 8 bases. J lost 7 bases, V lost 0 bases, and 3 bases had no gene match. CDR3 length: 13 amino acids. CDR1 and CDR2 (germline): SGHRS, YFSETQ. The CDR3 coding sequence is TGCGCCAGCAGCTTGGGGACAGGGCGGGAGCAGTACTTC. As protein: CASSLGTGREQYF.

The V call is TRBV18, the J call TRBJ1-1; 8 positions match TRBD1. The CDR3 sequence is 15 residues long. V gave up 4 bases and J gave up 4 bases; unmatched junction bases: 8. Germline V CDR1 and CDR2: KGHSH, LQKENI. The CDR3 here is CASSLQRTGSTEAFF. CDR3 nucleotide sequence: TGTGCCAGCTCACTACAGAGGACAGGGAGCACTGAAGCTTTCTTT.

The V call is TRBV30, the J call TRBJ1-2, with D perhaps TRBD1 (6 bases). Germline-derived CDR1 and CDR2 are GTSNPN and SVGIG (reference sequence). The CDR3 spans 16 residues. V was trimmed by 0 bases and J by 0 bases, leaving 14 bases between them. The CDR3 nucleotides read TGTGCCTGGAGTGTATACCGGGACACCGCTAACTATGGCTACACCTTC. Translated: CAWSVYRDTANYGYTF. The full variable domain, in which reference TRBV30 and TRBJ1-2 provide the parts outside the CDR3, is SQTIHQWPATLVQPVGSPLSLECTVEGTSNPNLYWYRQAAGRGLQLLFYSVGIGQISSEVPQNLSASRPQDRQFILSSKKLLLSDSGFYLCAWSVYRDTANYGYTFGSGTRLTVV.

This clone occurred a few times. V is TRBV19 and J is TRBJ1-1, with 8 nucleotides matching TRBD1. Germline CDR1 reads LNHDA; CDR2 reads SQIVND (reference sequence). V lost 8 bases to trimming and J lost 10 bases; unmatched junction nucleotides: 9. This CDR3 is built from 12 residues. CDR3 protein: CASWPRQGRAFF. Here the CDR3 DNA reads TGTGCCAGTTGGCCGAGACAGGGGAGAGCTTTCTTT. Looking up the rest from reference TRBV19 and TRBJ1-1 gives the full variable domain: DGGITQSPKYLFRKEGQNVTLSCEQNLNHDAMYWYRQDPGQGLRLIYYSQIVNDFQKGDIAEGYSVSREKKESFPLTVTSAQKNPTAFYLCASWPRQGRAFFGQGTRLTVV.

This clone showed up just a few times. The chain recombines TRBV27 with TRBJ1-2; 7 bases map to TRBD1. There are 11 residues in the CDR3. V trimming: 5 bases; J trimming: 8 bases; junction bases outside the gene matches: 2. CDR1 and CDR2 from the germline V gene are MNHEY and SMNVEV (reference sequence). CDR3 residues: CASSRGQGYTF. CDR3 sequence (DNA): TGTGCCAGCAGTAGGGGGCAAGGCTACACCTTC.

The chain joins TRBV29-1 to TRBJ2-1; 7 positions match TRBD1. Germline V gives CDR1 SQVTM, CDR2 ANQGSEA. This CDR3 comprises 11 residues. The CDR3 DNA reads TGCAGAGCCGGGACAGTTAATGAGCAGTTCTTC. This gives the protein CRAGTVNEQFF.

The chain is built from TRBV6-5 and TRBJ2-7, with D uncertain. There are 14 residues in the CDR3. CDR1 is MNHEY, CDR2 SVGAGI, per germline. Trimming removed 4 bases at V and 1 base at J, with 11 bases between. CDR3 loop: CASSLRPESYEQYF. The CDR3 coding sequence is TGTGCCAGCAGTTTAAGGCCCGAATCCTACGAGCAGTACTTC.

The chain couples TRBV5-1 to TRBJ1-3; no definite D call. With 0 bases removed from V and 0 bases from J, the gap between germline ends came to 7 bases. The CDR3 covers 15 residues. Germline V gene data show CDR1 as SGHRS and CDR2 as YFSETQ. CDR3 coding DNA: TGCGCCAGCAGCTTGGCCCCAGGCTCTGGAAACACCATATATTTT. The encoded protein is CASSLAPGSGNTIYF.

The chain carries TRBV18 and TRBJ1-2, with 9 bases fitting TRBD1. The CDR3 is 13 amino acids. V shed 8 bases and J 3 bases; nucleotides not matched to a gene: 4. The V gene's germline CDR1 is KGHSH and CDR2 LQKENI. The CDR3 here is CASARDRDYGYTF. The CDR3 coding sequence is TGTGCCAGCGCACGGGACAGGGACTATGGCTACACCTTC.

The chain uses TRBV7-2 and TRBJ1-5; TRBD1 aligns across 7 bases. CDR1 SGHTA and CDR2 FQGNSA come from the germline V gene. The CDR3 contains 13 residues. V was pared by 5 bases and J by 9 bases, with 7 bases of the junction left unmatched. The CDR3, as DNA: TGTGCCAGCAGCCTCACAGGGGTAGTGCCCCAGCATTTT. Its protein product is CASSLTGVVPQHF.

This rearrangement joins TRBV7-6 to TRBJ1-1; 7 positions agree with TRBD1. Germline loops: CDR1 SGHVS, CDR2 FNYEAQ. The CDR3 is made up of 12 amino acids. Unmatched junction bases numbered 4, after V lost 5 bases and J lost 7 bases. The CDR3 loop reads CASSTYRGEAFF. The CDR3 nucleotides read TGTGCCAGCAGCACATACAGGGGTGAAGCTTTCTTT.

The rearrangement links TRBV16 to TRBJ2-4; no definite D call. The V gene lost 0 bases and the J gene lost 7 bases, with 4 bases spanning the gap. Germline CDR1 is KGHSY and CDR2 is FQNENV. The CDR3 is 12 residues long. This CDR3 reads CASSQSGNIQYF. As DNA, the CDR3 is TGTGCCAGCAGCCAATCCGGGAACATTCAGTACTTC.

The chain is built from TRBV7-2 and TRBJ2-7; D remains ambiguous. V lost 1 base to trimming and J lost 7 bases, with 17 bases between them. The CDR3 consists of 15 residues. CDR1 is SGHTA, CDR2 FQGNSA, per germline. CDR3 residues: CASSLDFRLLREQYF. CDR3 DNA: TGTGCCAGCAGCTTAGACTTCAGGTTACTACGAGAGCAGTACTTC.

In its sample, this clone was seen a few times. The chain employs TRBV30 and TRBJ1-1; the match to TRBD1 covers 9 bases. The CDR3 runs 13 residues. Germline CDR1 and CDR2: GTSNPN and SVGIG (reference sequence). Germline trimming cut 0 bases from V and 11 bases from J; bases unmatched to any gene: 7. The CDR3 protein is CAWSVTGTGQAFF. DNA for the CDR3: TGTGCCTGGAGTGTTACCGGGACAGGGCAGGCTTTCTTT.

J is TRBJ2-3 and V is TRBV19; 8 bases fit TRBD1. This CDR3 region has 16 residues. The trim removed 2 bases at V and 4 bases at J, leaving 8 bases unmatched. From germline, CDR1 is LNHDA and CDR2 SQIVND (reference sequence). CDR3 region: CASSIPGTGRSDTQYF. Written as DNA, the CDR3 is TGTGCCAGTAGTATACCCGGGACAGGTCGCTCAGATACGCAGTATTTT.

This chain connects TRBV11-2 to TRBJ1-6; 7 bases match TRBD1. Per the germline V gene, CDR1 is SGHAT and CDR2 is FQNNGV. After removal of 6 bases from V and 10 bases from J, the junction contained 12 bases not matched to a gene. The CDR3 spans 15 residues. CDR3 nucleotide sequence: TGTGCCAGCAGATCAGGGGGAAGGGGAAAATCACCCCTCCACTTT. It specifies CASRSGGRGKSPLHF.

The rearrangement joins TRBV19 to TRBJ1-5; 10 nucleotides align to TRBD1. CDR3 length equals 14 residues. V lost 5 bases and J lost 6; bases outside the gene matches: 4. Per the germline V gene, CDR1 is LNHDA and CDR2 is SQIVND (reference sequence). CDR3 amino acids: CASSATGGGQPQHF. Here the CDR3 DNA reads TGTGCCAGTAGTGCGACAGGGGGCGGTCAGCCCCAGCATTTT.

This chain joins TRBV21-1 and TRBJ2-5; no DNA check was done on the table's D call, TRBD2. TRBV21-1 is classified as a pseudogene. The CDR3 loop spans 15 amino acids. The CDR3 DNA reads as TGTGCCAGCAGCAGCCGGGGAGAACGGGAAGAGACCCAGTACTTC. Encoded protein: CASSSRGEREETQYF.